The subject of this entry is one T cell receptor (beta chain). This clone's antigen is unknown. Base qualities are not provided; no much larger clone lies one nucleotide away. The sample's time point label is to be understood as: baseline before first vaccination. The treatment or condition label for this specimen denotes: meningococcal conjugate vaccine given as trial control. Vaccinee samples were obtained from the UK trials COV001 and COV002, which included a single-blind randomized controlled phase 2/3 trial of AZD1222 (ChAdOx1 nCoV-19) in healthy adults. For TCRbeta chain sequencing, PBMC samples were collected from trial participants at day 0 and at day 28 after the second dose. The germline V gene supplies CDR1 SNHLY and CDR2 FYNNEI. V and J lose 7 bases and 4 bases, and a span of 19 bases separates them. Including cysteine and phenylalanine, the CDR3 has 15 amino acids. Just CDR3 DNA is preserved here, 45 bases in frame from base 1.

This specimen comes from a study of T cell responses to AZD1222 COVID-19 vaccine (dated by TCRdb to about 2021). With regard to the full study: A total of around 240 trial participants underwent TCR sequencing, of whom about 200 had received two doses of AZD1222 and 26 had received two doses of the MenACWY control vaccine. Enrollment into the trials was organized by age into subgroups of 18-55, 56-69 and 70-plus years, and those subgroups contained about 160, 30 and 59 TCR-sequenced participants, respectively.

The paper's findings and limits, for the study overall: Epitopes outside the regions mutated in the B.1.351 and B.1.1.7 variants were reportedly recognized by nearly half of the unique spike-specific TCRs. Vaccine-associated CD4 TCRs spanned the whole spike protein, with dominant responses in regions 160-218 and 743-854. Conclusions about previously exposed vaccinees are limited, since just 5 or 6 AZD1222 recipients were seropositive for SARS-CoV-2 at baseline. Spike-specific TCR breadth and depth rose significantly after two AZD1222 doses compared with day 0 and with MenACWY recipients. The 56-69-year group was small, and its depth increase did not reach significance, likely because of low power. Because no samples from the day 14 peak response were available, repertoires could be characterized only after the peak T cell response. Most participants were white British and females outnumbered males, and the authors suggested that clonal diversity may have been underestimated.

The CDR3 regions of human TCRbeta chains were subjected to immunosequencing. Per the authors' processing: TCRs in the repertoires were matched against a reference library of SARS-CoV-2-specific TCRs that had been generated with the MIRA antigen-specificity platform. Breadth was defined as the fraction of unique TCRs that were SARS-CoV-2-associated. Depth was defined as the fraction of total T cells that were SARS-CoV-2-associated. Using the MIRA data, every spike-specific TCR was mapped to the spike region that the TCR reacted to and assigned to either a CD4 or a CD8 class. Log10-transformed breadth and depth values were compared by one-way ANOVA with Sidak's multiple comparisons tests. The table comes from immuneACCESS by way of TCRdb, which keeps in-frame sequences with V and J called. Part of the clones is missing from these tables; in studies checked, under half for an unresolved V gene and the rest for unknown reasons. V, J and clone size are those of that table, while D and trimming were read from the DNA. Present in this sample are hundreds of thousands of clones, roughly 91% of which were seen just once. Of the sample, 0.95% to 1.1% is held by the ten largest clones.

This chain joins TRBV2 to TRBJ1-2, with TRBD1 tentatively as D gene (6 bases match). Material: peripheral blood, obtained on day 0 of MenACWY control vaccination. This TCR derives from an adult in good health. At the DNA level, the sequence is TGTGCCAGCACGTTTTCGTCGACAGGCGGCTATGGCTACACCTTC. The resulting protein is CASTFSSTGGYGYTF.